Included here is one TCR beta chain sequence, with context. Its target is unknown. Profiled with immunoSEQ multiplex PCR; TCRdb holds only in-frame clones, not every one. The table shows roughly 76,000 clones, with 88% occurring only once. V lost 7 bases, J lost 6 bases, and 6 bases stayed unmatched. CDR3 size: 14 residues. Germline CDR1 SEHNR, CDR2 FQNEAQ (reference sequence). These data come from a study of OX40 agonist ivuxolimab in advanced cancers. For the study at large: A diagnosis of hepatocellular carcinoma, melanoma, renal cell or head and neck cancer was present in dose-escalation patients.

General study findings and limits: Relative to CD4+, CD8+ T cells held more expanded clones on average. Within 6 weeks, CD4+ and CD8+ blood T cells expanded clonally at 0.1 to 3.0 mg/kg.

Sequences were derived from CD4+ or CD8+ T cells sorted from blood, sampled in a trial of the OX40 agonist ivuxolimab. The receptor was isolated from an adult with an advanced solid tumor such as melanoma, head and neck, liver or kidney cancer. This chain connects TRBV7-9 to TRBJ1-6; 7 positions agree with TRBD1. The CDR3: CASTSGTANSPLHF. The CDR3 nucleotides are TGTGCCAGCACCTCCGGGACAGCTAATTCACCCCTCCACTTT.